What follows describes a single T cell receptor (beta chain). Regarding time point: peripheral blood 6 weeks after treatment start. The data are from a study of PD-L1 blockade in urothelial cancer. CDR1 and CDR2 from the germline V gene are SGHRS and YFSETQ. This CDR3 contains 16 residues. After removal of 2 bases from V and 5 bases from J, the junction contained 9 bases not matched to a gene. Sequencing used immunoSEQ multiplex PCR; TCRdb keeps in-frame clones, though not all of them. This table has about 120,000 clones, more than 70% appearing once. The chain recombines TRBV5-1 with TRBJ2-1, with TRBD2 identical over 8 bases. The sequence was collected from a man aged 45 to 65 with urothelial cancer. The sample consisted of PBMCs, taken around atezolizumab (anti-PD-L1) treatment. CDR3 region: CASSLPTGGPNNEQFF. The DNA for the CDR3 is TGCGCCAGCAGCTTACCGACGGGAGGGCCAAACAATGAGCAGTTCTTC.